This T cell receptor beta chain is from a study of blood T cells in healthy people across ages. This clonotype was counted between two and nine times. The study isolated at least 6 million PBMCs from each sample. For the second PCR, which ran for about 7 to 11 cycles, a sample-barcoded 5' primer and a J-beta primer mix were used. Researchers report that a template-switch adaptor with 12 random nucleotides tagged each cDNA molecule. Any given sample supplied a minimum of 2.5 million CDR3-containing paired-end reads. TCRdb reprocessed the 5' RACE reads via MiXCR and lists one record per CDR3 protein. The sample carries some 750,000 distinct CDR3 sequences, 22% recorded once. Germline V gene lookup returns CDR1 KGHSH and CDR2 LQKENI. There are 13 residues in the CDR3.

This sequence was found in a man in his sixties or seventies in good health. The chain recombines TRBV18 with TRBJ2-5, with D maybe TRBD2 (5 bases). The J call may be in error: the DNA end matches TRBJ2-1 better. Sequencing was done on a sample of blood. The CDR3 bases are TGTGCCAGCTCACCACCGGAGGCGAGCGGGCAGTTCTTC. Translation: CASSPPEASGQFF.